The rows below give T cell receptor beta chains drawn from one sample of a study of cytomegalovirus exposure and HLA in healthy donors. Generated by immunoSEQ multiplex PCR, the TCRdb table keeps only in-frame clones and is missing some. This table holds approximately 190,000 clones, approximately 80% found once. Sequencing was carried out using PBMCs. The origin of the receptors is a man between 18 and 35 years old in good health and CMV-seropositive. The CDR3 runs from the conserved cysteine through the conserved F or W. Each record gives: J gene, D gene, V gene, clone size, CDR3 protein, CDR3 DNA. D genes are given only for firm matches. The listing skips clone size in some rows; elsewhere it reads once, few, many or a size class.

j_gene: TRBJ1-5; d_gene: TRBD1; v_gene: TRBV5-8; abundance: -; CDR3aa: CASSGRQGFGNQPQHF; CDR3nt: TGTGCCAGCAGCGGACGACAGGGTTTTGGCAATCAGCCCCAGCATTTT
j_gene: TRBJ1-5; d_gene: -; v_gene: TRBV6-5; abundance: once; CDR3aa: CASSPRGGSNQPQHF; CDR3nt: TGTGCCAGCAGCCCCCGAGGCGGGAGCAATCAGCCCCAGCATTTT
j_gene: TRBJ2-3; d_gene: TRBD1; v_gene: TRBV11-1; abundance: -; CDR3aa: CASSRQPGQGSDTQYF; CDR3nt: TGTGCCAGCAGTAGACAGCCGGGACAGGGGTCAGATACGCAGTATTTT
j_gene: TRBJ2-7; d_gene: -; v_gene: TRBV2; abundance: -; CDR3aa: CASSDVHGGEQYF; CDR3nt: TGTGCCAGCAGTGATGTACACGGGGGCGAGCAGTACTTC
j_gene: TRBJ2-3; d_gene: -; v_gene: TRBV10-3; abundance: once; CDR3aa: CASTETQVTDTQYF; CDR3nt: TGTGCCAGCACGGAGACACAGGTTACAGATACGCAGTATTTT
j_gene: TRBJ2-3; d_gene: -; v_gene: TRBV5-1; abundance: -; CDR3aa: CASSLGELSTDTQYF; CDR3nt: TGCGCCAGCAGCTTGGGAGAGCTTAGCACAGATACGCAGTATTTT
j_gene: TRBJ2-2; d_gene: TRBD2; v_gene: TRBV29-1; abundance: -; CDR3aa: CSVEDGREVGELFF; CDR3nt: TGCAGCGTTGAAGATGGCCGGGAGGTCGGGGAGCTGTTTTTT
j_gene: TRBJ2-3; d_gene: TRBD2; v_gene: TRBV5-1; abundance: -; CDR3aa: CASSPGLAESADTQYF; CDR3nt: TGCGCCAGCAGCCCCGGACTAGCGGAAAGCGCTGATACGCAGTATTTT
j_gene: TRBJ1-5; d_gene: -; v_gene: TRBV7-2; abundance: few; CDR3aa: CASSTRATSNQPQHF; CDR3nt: TGTGCCAGCAGCACCAGAGCGACTAGCAATCAGCCCCAGCATTTT
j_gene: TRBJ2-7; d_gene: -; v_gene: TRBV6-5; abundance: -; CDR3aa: CASKQGPPGEQYF; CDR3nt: TGTGCCAGCAAACAGGGCCCCCCGGGGGAGCAGTACTTC
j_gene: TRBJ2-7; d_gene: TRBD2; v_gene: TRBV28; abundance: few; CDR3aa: CASSSGTSGPYEQYF; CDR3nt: TGTGCCAGCAGTTCCGGGACTAGCGGTCCCTACGAGCAGTACTTC
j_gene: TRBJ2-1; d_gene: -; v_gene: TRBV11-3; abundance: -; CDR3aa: CASSLDMGKYNEQFF; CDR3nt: TGTGCCAGCAGCTTAGATATGGGCAAATACAATGAGCAGTTCTTC
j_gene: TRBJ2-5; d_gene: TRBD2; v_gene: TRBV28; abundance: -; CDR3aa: CASSQRGIGETQYF; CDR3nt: TGTGCCAGCAGTCAGCGGGGGATTGGGGAGACCCAGTACTTC
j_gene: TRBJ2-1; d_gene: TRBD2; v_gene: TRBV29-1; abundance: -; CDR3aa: CSVDSGRAYNEQFF; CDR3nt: TGCAGCGTGGATAGCGGGAGGGCCTACAATGAGCAGTTCTTC
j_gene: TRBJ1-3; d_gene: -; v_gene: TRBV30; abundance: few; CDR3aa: CAWRKQGYGNTIYF; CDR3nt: TGTGCCTGGAGGAAGCAGGGATACGGAAACACCATATATTTT
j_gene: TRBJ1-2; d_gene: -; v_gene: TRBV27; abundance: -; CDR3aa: CASSQQGNYGYTF; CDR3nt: TGTGCCAGCAGCCAACAGGGAAACTATGGCTACACCTTC
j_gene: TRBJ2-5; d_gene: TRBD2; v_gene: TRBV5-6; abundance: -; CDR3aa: CASSLVPAGVVETQYF; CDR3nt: TGTGCCAGCAGCTTAGTCCCAGCGGGAGTCGTAGAGACCCAGTACTTC
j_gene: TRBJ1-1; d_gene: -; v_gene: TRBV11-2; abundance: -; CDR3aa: CASSLTRRDTEAFF; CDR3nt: TGTGCCAGCAGCTTAACTAGAAGGGACACTGAAGCTTTCTTT
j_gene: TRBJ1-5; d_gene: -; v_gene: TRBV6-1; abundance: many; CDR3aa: CASSLFYSNQPQHF; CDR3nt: TGTGCCAGCAGCCTATTCTATAGCAATCAGCCCCAGCATTTT
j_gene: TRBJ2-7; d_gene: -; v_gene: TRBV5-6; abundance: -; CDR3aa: CASSLAGRGDSYEQYF; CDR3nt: TGTGCCAGCAGCTTGGCCGGCAGGGGGGACTCCTACGAGCAGTACTTC
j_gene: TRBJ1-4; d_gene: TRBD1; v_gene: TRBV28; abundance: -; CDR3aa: CASIPGQGRKLFF; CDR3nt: TGTGCCAGCATTCCGGGACAGGGAAGGAAACTGTTTTTT
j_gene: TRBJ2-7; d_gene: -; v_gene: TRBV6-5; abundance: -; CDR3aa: CASSYSDRGGYEQYF; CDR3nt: TGTGCCAGCAGTTACTCTGACAGGGGAGGGTACGAGCAGTACTTC
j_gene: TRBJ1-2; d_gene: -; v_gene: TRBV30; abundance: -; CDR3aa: CAWRIQGLDYYGYTF; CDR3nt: TGTGCCTGGAGGATACAGGGCCTGGATTACTATGGCTACACCTTC
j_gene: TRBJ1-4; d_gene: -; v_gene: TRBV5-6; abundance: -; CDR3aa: CASSWQHFRDEKLFF; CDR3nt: TGTGCCAGCAGCTGGCAGCATTTCAGGGATGAAAAACTGTTTTTT
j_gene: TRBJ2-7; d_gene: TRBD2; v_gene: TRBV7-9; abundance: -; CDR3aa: CASSSTIGTSGMDYYEQYF; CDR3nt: TGTGCCAGCAGCTCGACCATCGGGACTAGCGGGATGGATTACTACGAGCAGTACTTC
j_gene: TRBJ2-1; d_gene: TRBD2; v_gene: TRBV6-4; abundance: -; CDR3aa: CASSDSTSGDYNEQFF; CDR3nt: TGTGCCAGCAGTGACTCGACCAGCGGGGACTACAATGAGCAGTTCTTC
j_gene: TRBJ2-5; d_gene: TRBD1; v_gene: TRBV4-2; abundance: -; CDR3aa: CASSQGAGQVVETQYF; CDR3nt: TGTGCCAGCAGCCAAGGGGCGGGACAGGTCGTAGAGACCCAGTACTTC
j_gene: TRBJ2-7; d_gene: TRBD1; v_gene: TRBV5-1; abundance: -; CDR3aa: CASKQGAGEQYF; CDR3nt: TGCGCCAGTAAACAGGGGGCGGGCGAGCAGTACTTC
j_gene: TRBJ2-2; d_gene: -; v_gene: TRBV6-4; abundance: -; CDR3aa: CASSDSSTGELFF; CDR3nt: TGTGCCAGCAGTGACTCTAGCACCGGGGAGCTGTTTTTT
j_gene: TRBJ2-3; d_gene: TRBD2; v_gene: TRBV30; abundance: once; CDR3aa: CAWSGLAATDTQYF; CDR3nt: TGTGCCTGGAGCGGACTAGCGGCCACAGATACGCAGTATTTT
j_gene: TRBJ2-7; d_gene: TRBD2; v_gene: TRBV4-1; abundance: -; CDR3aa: CASSQVLGLASYEQYF; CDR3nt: TGCGCCAGCAGCCAAGTCTTGGGACTAGCCTCCTACGAGCAGTACTTC
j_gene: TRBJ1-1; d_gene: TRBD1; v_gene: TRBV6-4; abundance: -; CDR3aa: CASSPEGTGVTEAFF; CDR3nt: TGTGCCAGCAGTCCAGAGGGGACAGGGGTCACTGAAGCTTTCTTT
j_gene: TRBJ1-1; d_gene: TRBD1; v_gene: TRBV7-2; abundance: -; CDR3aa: CASSADRAYLRGSTEAFF; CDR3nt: TGTGCCAGCAGCGCGGACAGGGCTTACCTACGGGGGAGCACTGAAGCTTTCTTT
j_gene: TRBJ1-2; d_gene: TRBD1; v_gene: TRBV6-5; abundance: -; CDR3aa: CASSYSGQGRGYTF; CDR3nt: TGTGCCAGCAGTTACTCGGGACAGGGGCGAGGCTACACCTTC
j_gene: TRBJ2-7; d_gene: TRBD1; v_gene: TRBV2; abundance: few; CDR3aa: CASGVTGVPYEQYF; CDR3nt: TGTGCCAGCGGAGTTACAGGGGTCCCCTACGAGCAGTACTTC
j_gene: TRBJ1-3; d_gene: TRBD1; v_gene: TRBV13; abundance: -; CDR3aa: CASSADRGPYGTIYF; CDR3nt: TGTGCCAGCAGCGCGGACAGGGGGCCGTATGGCACCATATATTTT
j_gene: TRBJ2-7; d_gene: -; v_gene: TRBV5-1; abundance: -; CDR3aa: CASSPLTSSEQYF; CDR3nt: TGCGCCAGCAGCCCCCTGACTAGTTCCGAGCAGTACTTC
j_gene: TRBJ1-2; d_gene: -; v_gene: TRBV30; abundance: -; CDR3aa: CAWSQLGQGNYGYTF; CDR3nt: TGTGCCTGGAGTCAATTAGGCCAGGGTAACTATGGCTACACCTTC
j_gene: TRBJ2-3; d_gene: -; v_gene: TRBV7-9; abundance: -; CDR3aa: CASSLGALPPTDTQYF; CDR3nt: TGTGCCAGCAGCTTAGGGGCTCTCCCCCCCACAGATACGCAGTATTTT
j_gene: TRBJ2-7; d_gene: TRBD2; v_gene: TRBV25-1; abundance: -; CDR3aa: CASSASGKDYEQYF; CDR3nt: TGTGCCAGCAGTGCTAGCGGGAAGGACTACGAGCAGTACTTC
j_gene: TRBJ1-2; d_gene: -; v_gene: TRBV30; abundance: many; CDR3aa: CAWSVGGSWNGYTF; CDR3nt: TGTGCCTGGAGTGTTGGGGGGAGTTGGAATGGCTACACCTTC
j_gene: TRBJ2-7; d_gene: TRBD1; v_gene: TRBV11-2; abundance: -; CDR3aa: CASSLGQGVGEQYF; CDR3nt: TGTGCCAGCAGCTTAGGGCAGGGGGTCGGCGAGCAGTACTTC
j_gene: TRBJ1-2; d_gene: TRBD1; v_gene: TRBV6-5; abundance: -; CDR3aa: CASSNAQGGYGYTF; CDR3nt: TGTGCCAGCAGCAACGCACAGGGGGGGTATGGCTACACCTTC
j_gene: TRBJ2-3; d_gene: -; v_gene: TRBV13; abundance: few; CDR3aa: CASSRGSRGTDTQYF; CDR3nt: TGTGCCAGCAGCCGGGGTAGTCGGGGCACAGATACGCAGTATTTT
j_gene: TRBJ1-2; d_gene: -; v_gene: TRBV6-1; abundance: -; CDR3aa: CASSEVRPGGLNYGYTF; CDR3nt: TGTGCCAGCAGTGAAGTTAGGCCGGGGGGACTCAACTATGGCTACACCTTC
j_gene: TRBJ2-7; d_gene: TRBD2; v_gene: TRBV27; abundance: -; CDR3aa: CASREGLAGSYEQYF; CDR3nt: TGTGCCAGCAGGGAGGGACTAGCGGGGTCTTACGAGCAGTACTTC
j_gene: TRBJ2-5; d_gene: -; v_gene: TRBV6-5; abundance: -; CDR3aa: CASSPGWETQYF; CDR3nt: TGTGCCAGCAGCCCGGGGTGGGAGACCCAGTACTTC
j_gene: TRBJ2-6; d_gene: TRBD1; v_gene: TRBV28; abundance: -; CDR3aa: CASIPDRSGANVLTF; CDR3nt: TGTGCCAGCATCCCGGACAGGTCTGGGGCCAACGTCCTGACTTTC
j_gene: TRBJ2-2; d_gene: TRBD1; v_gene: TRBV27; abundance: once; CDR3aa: CASRKQGPRELFF; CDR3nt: TGTGCCAGCAGAAAACAGGGGCCCCGGGAGCTGTTTTTT
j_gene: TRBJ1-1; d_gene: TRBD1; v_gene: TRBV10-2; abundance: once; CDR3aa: CASRETGGRTEAFF; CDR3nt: TGCGCCAGCAGGGAGACAGGGGGTAGGACTGAAGCTTTCTTT
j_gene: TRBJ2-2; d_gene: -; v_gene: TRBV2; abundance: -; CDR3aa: CASQTDRPPNTGELFF; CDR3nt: TGTGCCAGCCAAACCGACAGGCCACCGAACACCGGGGAGCTGTTTTTT
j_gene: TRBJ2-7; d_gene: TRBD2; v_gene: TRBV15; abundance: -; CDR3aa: CATSRGPKAGGTPREQYF; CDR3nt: TGTGCCACCAGCAGAGGTCCTAAGGCGGGAGGGACCCCCCGCGAGCAGTACTTC
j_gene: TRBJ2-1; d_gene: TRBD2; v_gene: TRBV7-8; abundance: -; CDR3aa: CASSFRTSGSKDEQFF; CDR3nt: TGTGCCAGCAGCTTCCGGACTAGCGGGAGTAAAGATGAGCAGTTCTTC
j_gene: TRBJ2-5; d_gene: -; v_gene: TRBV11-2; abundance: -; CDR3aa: CASSFIKLRDQETQYF; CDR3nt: TGTGCCAGCAGCTTCATTAAGTTGCGCGACCAAGAGACCCAGTACTTC
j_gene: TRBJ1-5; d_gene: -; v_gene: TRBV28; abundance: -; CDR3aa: CARNFRTVPGQPQHF; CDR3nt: TGTGCCAGGAACTTCAGGACGGTCCCGGGACAGCCCCAGCATTTT
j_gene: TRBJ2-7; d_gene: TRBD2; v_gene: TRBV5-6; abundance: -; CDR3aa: CASSLDIGRANEQYF; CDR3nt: TGTGCCAGCAGCTTGGATATCGGGAGGGCCAACGAGCAGTACTTC
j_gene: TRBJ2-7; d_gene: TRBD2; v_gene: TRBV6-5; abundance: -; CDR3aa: CASSTTSGISYEQYF; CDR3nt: TGTGCCAGCAGCACGACTAGCGGGATCTCCTACGAGCAGTACTTC
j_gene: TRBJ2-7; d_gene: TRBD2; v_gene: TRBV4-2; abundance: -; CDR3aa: CASSQTSGSSYEQYF; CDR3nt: TGTGCCAGCAGCCAAACTAGCGGTAGCTCCTACGAGCAGTACTTC
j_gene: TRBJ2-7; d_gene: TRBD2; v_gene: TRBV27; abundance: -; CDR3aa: CASSSPGLADYEQYF; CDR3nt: TGTGCCAGCAGTTCTCCGGGACTAGCGGACTACGAGCAGTACTTC